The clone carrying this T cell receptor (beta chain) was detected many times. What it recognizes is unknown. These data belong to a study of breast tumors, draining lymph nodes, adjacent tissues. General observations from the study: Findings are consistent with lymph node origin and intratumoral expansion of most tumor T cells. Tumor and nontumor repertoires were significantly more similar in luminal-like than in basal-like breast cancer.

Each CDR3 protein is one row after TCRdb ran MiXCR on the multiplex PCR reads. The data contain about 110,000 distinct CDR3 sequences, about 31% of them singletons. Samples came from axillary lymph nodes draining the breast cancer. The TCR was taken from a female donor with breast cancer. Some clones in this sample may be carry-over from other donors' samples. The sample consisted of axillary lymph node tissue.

CDR3 region: CASSESKTSGTDTQYF. CDR3 sequence (DNA): TGCGCCAGCAGTGAGTCGAAAACGTCTGGGACAGATACGCAGTATTTT. The V call is TRBV10-1, the J call TRBJ2-3, with D unclear. V was shortened by 0 bases and J by 3 bases, with 13 bases between the two germline ends. The CDR3 has 16 residues. Germline CDR1 and CDR2: WNHNN and SYGVQD (reference sequence).